The rows below give T cell receptor beta chains drawn from one sample of a study of Ad26.COV2.S vaccination and SARS-CoV-2 variants. Data came from immunoSEQ multiplex PCR; TCRdb stores just in-frame clones and leaves some out. The data show about 680,000 clones, more than 70% seen once. The sample was peripheral blood, taken in a trial of Ad26.COV2.S vaccine versus placebo. The receptors were sampled from a person aged 18-65 years who received the Ad26.COV2.S COVID-19 vaccine or a placebo. The CDR3 runs from the conserved cysteine through the conserved F or W. Size is stated for part of the rows, as once, few or many counts, or as a class when the clone is expanded.

CDR3: CASSQAFSTINGYTF
V: TRBV3-1/TRBV3-2
J: TRBJ1-2
size: -

CDR3: CASSPADPTNQPQHF
V: TRBV18
J: TRBJ1-5
size: -

CDR3: CASSEVAGLAYGYTF
V: TRBV10-2
J: TRBJ1-2
size: -

CDR3: CASSEALRRNQPQHF
V: TRBV2
J: TRBJ1-5
size: -

CDR3: CASSDRGINEKLFF
V: TRBV13
J: TRBJ1-4
size: -

CDR3: CASSYGRNYGYTF
V: TRBV27
J: TRBJ1-2
size: once

CDR3: CASSFLGYGYTF
V: TRBV11-1
J: TRBJ1-2
size: -

CDR3: CASTPTSGGAGELFF
V: TRBV7-2
J: TRBJ2-2
size: -

CDR3: CASSPLSGEQFF
V: TRBV27
J: TRBJ2-1
size: -

CDR3: CASGRDTPALEQYF
V: TRBV5-4
J: TRBJ2-7
size: -

CDR3: CASSQGLISGNTIYF
V: TRBV4-3
J: TRBJ1-3
size: -

CDR3: CASTLLLAGGSGELFF
V: TRBV2
J: TRBJ2-2
size: -

CDR3: CASSRGLAEASTDTQYF
V: TRBV5-1
J: TRBJ2-3
size: -

CDR3: CASSRDRAASIAYEQYF
V: TRBV4-2
J: TRBJ2-7
size: -

CDR3: CASSPRQGRGEKLFF
V: TRBV5-1
J: TRBJ1-4
size: -

CDR3: CASTDGQGVFGYTF
V: TRBV19
J: TRBJ1-2
size: once

CDR3: CAISLSNEQYF
V: TRBV10-3
J: TRBJ2-7
size: -

CDR3: CASRSNLLHYTDTQYF
V: TRBV27
J: TRBJ2-3
size: -

CDR3: CASSIKHSNQPQHF
V: TRBV19
J: TRBJ1-5
size: -

CDR3: CATDSGTSGRETQYF
V: TRBV15
J: TRBJ2-5
size: -

CDR3: CASSLWNEQFF
V: TRBV12-3/TRBV12-4
J: TRBJ2-1
size: once

CDR3: CASSLDGGQYF
V: TRBV11-2
J: TRBJ2-7
size: -

CDR3: CASSYGTRGYEQYF
V: TRBV11-2
J: TRBJ2-7
size: -

CDR3: CASAGGREGYEQYF
V: TRBV5-1
J: TRBJ2-7
size: -

CDR3: CASSSPSGISYNEQFF
V: TRBV27
J: TRBJ2-1
size: once

CDR3: CASSVAPPTSGAVYEQYF
V: TRBV9
J: TRBJ2-7
size: -

CDR3: CASSGGDEPQHF
V: TRBV9
J: TRBJ1-5
size: -

CDR3: CASSLPPSSYNEQFF
V: TRBV11-2
J: TRBJ2-1
size: -

CDR3: CASSAYTETEAFF
V: TRBV2
J: TRBJ1-1
size: -

CDR3: CASSLGTPVQETQYF
V: TRBV5-1
J: TRBJ2-5
size: -

CDR3: CASSYQQGWSPLHF
V: TRBV6-2/TRBV6-3
J: TRBJ1-6
size: -

CDR3: CASSVGLAGVADTQYF
V: TRBV2
J: TRBJ2-3
size: -